Listed below are T cell receptor beta chains from one sample, sequenced in a study of Ad26.COV2.S vaccination and SARS-CoV-2 variants. Profiled with immunoSEQ multiplex PCR; TCRdb holds only in-frame clones, not every one. The sample holds some 340,000 clones, about 86% seen once. The input for sequencing was peripheral blood, taken in a trial of Ad26.COV2.S vaccine versus placebo. The receptors originated from a person aged 18-65 years who received the Ad26.COV2.S COVID-19 vaccine or a placebo. The CDR3 runs from the conserved cysteine through the conserved F or W. The order of the fields is V gene, J gene, clone size, D gene, CDR3 DNA, CDR3 protein. The D gene is left open where the match is weak. Clone size is not always given. Where it is, it says once, few, many or a class for expanded clones.

v_gene: TRBV9; j_gene: TRBJ1-4; abundance: -; d_gene: -; CDR3nt: TGTGCCAGCAGCGTAGGGACGGCGAATGAAAAACTGTTTTTT; CDR3aa: CASSVGTANEKLFF
v_gene: TRBV5-8; j_gene: TRBJ2-2; abundance: -; d_gene: -; CDR3nt: TGTGCCAGCAGCTTCCGGGTCCTAAACACCGGGGAGCTGTTTTTT; CDR3aa: CASSFRVLNTGELFF
v_gene: TRBV24-1; j_gene: TRBJ1-5; abundance: -; d_gene: -; CDR3nt: TGTGCCACCAGTCCCCTAGGGGCGGGCAATCAGCCCCAGCATTTT; CDR3aa: CATSPLGAGNQPQHF
v_gene: TRBV5-4; j_gene: TRBJ1-1; abundance: -; d_gene: -; CDR3nt: TGTGCCAGCAGCTTCGGGACCTGGGCTGAAGCTTTCTTT; CDR3aa: CASSFGTWAEAFF
v_gene: TRBV2; j_gene: TRBJ2-5; abundance: few; d_gene: -; CDR3nt: TGTGCCAGCAGAGAAAAGACCCAGTACTTC; CDR3aa: CASREKTQYF
v_gene: TRBV6-5; j_gene: TRBJ2-1; abundance: -; d_gene: TRBD1; CDR3nt: TGTGCCAGCAGTCTCCGGACAGGGGGCACGGGTGAGCAGTTCTTC; CDR3aa: CASSLRTGGTGEQFF
v_gene: TRBV27; j_gene: TRBJ1-2; abundance: -; d_gene: TRBD1; CDR3nt: TGTGCCAGCAGACTCCCCGGGACAGGCAACTATGGCTACACCTTC; CDR3aa: CASRLPGTGNYGYTF
v_gene: TRBV5-5; j_gene: TRBJ1-5; abundance: few; d_gene: -; CDR3nt: TGTGCCAGCAGCTTGGTAGTTGCGGGCCGGGGGGGAGGGCCCCAGCATTTT; CDR3aa: CASSLVVAGRGGGPQHF
v_gene: TRBV30; j_gene: TRBJ1-1; abundance: -; d_gene: TRBD1; CDR3nt: TGTGCCTGGAGGTACAGGGGGCGAGGGACTGAAGCTTTCTTT; CDR3aa: CAWRYRGRGTEAFF
v_gene: TRBV6-5; j_gene: TRBJ1-2; abundance: few; d_gene: TRBD1; CDR3nt: TGTGCCAGCAGGAAACAGGGGGCGTCCAGCTATGGCTACACCTTC; CDR3aa: CASRKQGASSYGYTF
v_gene: TRBV3-1/TRBV3-2; j_gene: TRBJ2-1; abundance: few; d_gene: TRBD2; CDR3nt: TGTGCCAGCAGCCAGCTTCGGGGGGTCGCGTTCTTC; CDR3aa: CASSQLRGVAFF
v_gene: TRBV21-1; j_gene: TRBJ2-5; abundance: -; d_gene: -; CDR3nt: TGTGCCAGCAGCCAGGGGTTCCAAGAGACCCAGTACTTC; CDR3aa: CASSQGFQETQYF
v_gene: TRBV5-1; j_gene: TRBJ1-3; abundance: -; d_gene: -; CDR3nt: TGCGCCAGCAGCCTGCCGCGTGGGGGGCAGAATGGAAACACCATATATTTT; CDR3aa: CASSLPRGGQNGNTIYF
v_gene: TRBV9; j_gene: TRBJ2-2; abundance: -; d_gene: -; CDR3nt: TGTGCCAGCAGCTCCCTACAGGGAGAAACCGGGGAGCTGTTTTTT; CDR3aa: CASSSLQGETGELFF
v_gene: TRBV5-1; j_gene: TRBJ2-3; abundance: -; d_gene: TRBD1; CDR3nt: TGCGCCAGCAGCCACGGGACAGGCCCAGATACGCAGTATTTT; CDR3aa: CASSHGTGPDTQYF
v_gene: TRBV27; j_gene: TRBJ1-1; abundance: -; d_gene: TRBD1; CDR3nt: TGTGCCAGCAGTCTGTCCGGACAGGGTGACACTGAAGCTTTCTTT; CDR3aa: CASSLSGQGDTEAFF